This T cell receptor beta chain was documented in a study of CD8 T cells in ankylosing spondylitis (dated by TCRdb to about 2017). Notes on the research overall: The study set out to find disease-linked TCR variants by profiling T cell receptor beta repertoires in ankylosing spondylitis patients and healthy donors. The full study cohort comprised 20 to 30 ankylosing spondylitis patients and roughly 110 healthy donors. Peripheral blood was sampled, and synovial fluid was additionally collected from ankylosing spondylitis patients. The research as a whole found: Some of the motif variants had been reported before in the synovial fluid and blood of reactive arthritis patients, a finding that suggests common disease-initiation mechanisms. In peripheral blood, the disease-linked clones were found at relatively low frequencies and had a CD8+ phenotype. The disease-linked clones were reported as significantly enriched in matched synovial fluid samples from ankylosing spondylitis patients. A TCR beta motif of about eight highly homologous amino acid variants appeared characteristic of blood from ankylosing spondylitis patients.

Trimming removed 5 bases from V and 6 bases from J, leaving 25 bases between the germline ends. CDR1 DFQATT and CDR2 SNEGSKA are derived from the germline V gene (reference sequence). CDR3 length: 16 amino acids, cysteine to phenylalanine. The DNA shown is the 48-base CDR3, in frame from base 1. This clonotype appeared a few times. Its antigen is not yet known. Base qualities are not provided; no much larger clone lies one nucleotide away. These reads were obtained on an Illumina HiSeq 2500. TCR beta libraries were prepared by quantitative 5'-RACE with molecular barcodes. The source study handled its data this way. A new computational method based on a probabilistic model of VDJ rearrangement was used to identify disease-linked TCR variants. In TCRdb, the public reads were trimmed at Q25 with fastp and aligned with MiXCR, with productive beta chains retained. Rows with one shared CDR3 protein collapse into an entry with the most common genes and DNA. The V and J calls here are based on TCRdb, not the publication. The table for this sample lists under 550,000 distinct CDR3 sequences; more than 25% of them were counted only once. 0.89% of the sample is held by the ten biggest clonotypes.

The sequence is built from TRBV20-1 and TRBJ2-5, with a weak D call of TRBD1 (5 bases match). This receptor was identified in a male donor with ankylosing spondylitis. Sample: blood, either unsorted or a sorted T cell fraction (not recorded which). The sequenced DNA is TGCAGTGCTCGCCCCCCCGGGCGGAAAGGGGAAAAGACCCAGTACTTC. This codes for CSARPPGRKGEKTQYF.